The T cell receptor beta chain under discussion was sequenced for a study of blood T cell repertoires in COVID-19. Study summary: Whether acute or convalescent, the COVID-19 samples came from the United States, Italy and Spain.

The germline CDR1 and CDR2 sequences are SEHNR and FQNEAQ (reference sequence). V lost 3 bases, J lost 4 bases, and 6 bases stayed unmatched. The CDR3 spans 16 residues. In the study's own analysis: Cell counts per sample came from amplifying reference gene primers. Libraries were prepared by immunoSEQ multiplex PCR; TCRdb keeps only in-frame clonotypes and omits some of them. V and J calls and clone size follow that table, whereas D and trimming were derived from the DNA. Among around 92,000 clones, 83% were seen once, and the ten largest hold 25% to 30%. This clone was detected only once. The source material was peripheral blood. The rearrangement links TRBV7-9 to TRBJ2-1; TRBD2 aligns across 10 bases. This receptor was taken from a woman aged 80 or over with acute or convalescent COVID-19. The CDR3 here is CASSFASSGSYNEQFF. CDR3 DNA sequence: TGTGCCAGCAGCTTTGCGTCTAGCGGGAGTTACAATGAGCAGTTCTTC.